The present TCR beta chain was sequenced within a study of shared clonotypes between healthy human individuals. V dropped 4 bases and J dropped 5 bases, with 14 bases sitting between them. This CDR3 spans 14 amino acids. CDR1 is SQVTM and CDR2 is ANQGSEA in the germline V gene. Findings of the study overall: Owing to a small donor count, the genetic and exposure-history diversity represented was limited.

This clone was found once. What it binds is not known. Unsorted PBMCs provided DNA that was sequenced on ten immunoSEQ deep assay plates. Authors' processing steps: ImmunoSEQ only sent back junction sequences with no quality scores, so filtering was done differently. Assay used: immunoSEQ multiplex PCR; TCRdb lists only in-frame clones, some missing. Clone size and the V and J calls come from that table; the DNA yielded D and trimming. This sample has about half a million clones, with about 85% found just once. All donors were Caucasian adults living in Nashville, Tennessee. This TCR derives from a woman aged 40 to 50 in good health. Some clones in this sample may be carry-over from other donors' samples. The sequenced sample consisted of PBMCs. The rearrangement uses TRBV29-1 and TRBJ2-2; D unresolved. This chain's CDR3 is CSVAERLRTGELFF. DNA of the CDR3: TGCAGCGTTGCGGAAAGGTTAAGGACCGGGGAGCTGTTTTTT.